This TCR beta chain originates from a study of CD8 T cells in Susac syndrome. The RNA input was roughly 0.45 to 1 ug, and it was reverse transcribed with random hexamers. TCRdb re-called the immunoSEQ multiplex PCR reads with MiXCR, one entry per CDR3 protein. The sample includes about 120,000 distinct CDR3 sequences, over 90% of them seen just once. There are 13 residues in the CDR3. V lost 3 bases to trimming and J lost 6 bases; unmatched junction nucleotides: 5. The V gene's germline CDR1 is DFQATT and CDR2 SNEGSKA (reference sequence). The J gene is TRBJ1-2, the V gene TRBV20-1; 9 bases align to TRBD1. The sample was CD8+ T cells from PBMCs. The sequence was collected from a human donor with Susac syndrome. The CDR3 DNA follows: TGCAGTGCTAGGGACAGGGGACGGCATGGCTACACCTTC. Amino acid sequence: CSARDRGRHGYTF.